This record concerns one T cell receptor beta chain sequence. Antigen specificity is unknown. Amplification used 60 Vbeta primers and 13 Jbeta primers. Repertoires were generated with immunoSEQ multiplex PCR, while TCRdb's copy carries only in-frame clones and drops some. The table lists just under 80,000 clones, roughly 78% of them singletons. CDR1 is MNHNS, CDR2 SASEGT, per germline. V was shortened by 8 bases and J by 0 bases, with 10 bases between the two germline ends. The CDR3 runs 14 residues. This sample is part of a study of cytomegalovirus exposure and HLA in healthy donors. Study-wide points: For most subjects, TCR beta sequences were reported to predict HLA-A and HLA-B alleles with accuracy.

Material: PBMCs. The source is a man aged 35-49 years in good health and CMV-seronegative. V is TRBV6-1 and J is TRBJ2-2, with a tentative D call TRBD2 (6 bases). The CDR3 loop reads CASGSGANTGELFF. Here the CDR3 DNA reads TGTGCCAGCGGTAGCGGAGCGAACACCGGGGAGCTGTTTTTT.